A selection of T cell receptor beta chains follows, all from one sample in a study of cytomegalovirus exposure and HLA in healthy donors. The protocol was immunoSEQ multiplex PCR, while the TCRdb copy is restricted to in-frame clones and leaves out a portion. The sample consists of about 150,000 clones, 70% to 90% of them appearing once. The sample consisted of PBMCs. These receptor sequences come from a human donor in good health. The CDR3 runs from the conserved cysteine through the conserved F or W. A D gene is named only where the DNA matches it firmly. Clone size is stated in some rows and not others, as once, few, many or a class when expanded.

abundance	d_gene	j_gene	v_gene	CDR3aa	CDR3nt
.	.	TRBJ2-2	TRBV19	CASSISDTGELFF	TGTGCCAGTAGTATCAGTGACACCGGGGAGCTGTTTTTT
.	TRBD1	TRBJ2-7	TRBV11-3	CASSLATGVEQYF	TGTGCCAGCAGCTTAGCAACAGGGGTCGAGCAGTACTTC
once	.	TRBJ1-3	TRBV4-1	CASSQAGGLNSGNTIYF	TGCGCCAGCAGCCAAGCTGGGGGCCTAAACTCTGGAAACACCATATATTTT
.	.	TRBJ2-3	TRBV10-3	CAIGGVTDTQYF	TGTGCCATCGGAGGTGTCACAGATACGCAGTATTTT
.	.	TRBJ1-1	TRBV12-5	CASGFGGSNTEAFF	TGTGCTAGTGGTTTCGGGGGATCGAACACTGAAGCTTTCTTT
.	.	TRBJ2-3	TRBV5-3	CAGAPGRSTDTQYF	TGTGCCGGAGCCCCGGGGAGAAGCACAGATACGCAGTATTTT
.	TRBD1	TRBJ2-7	TRBV7-2	CASSQHRQGYEQYF	TGTGCCAGCAGCCAGCACCGACAGGGCTACGAGCAGTACTTC
.	.	TRBJ2-7	TRBV28	CASSLTTGWSYEQYF	TGTGCCAGCAGTTTAACTACAGGGTGGTCCTACGAGCAGTACTTC
.	.	TRBJ1-1	TRBV6-1	CASSEVSGAETEAFF	TGTGCCAGCAGTGAAGTATCAGGGGCGGAAACTGAAGCTTTCTTT
.	TRBD1	TRBJ2-1	TRBV5-1	CASSRQGSSYNEQFF	TGCGCCAGCAGCAGACAGGGAAGCTCCTACAATGAGCAGTTCTTC
.	.	TRBJ2-2	TRBV9	CASSVVEDTGELFF	TGTGCCAGCAGCGTAGTAGAAGACACCGGGGAGCTGTTTTTT
.	TRBD2	TRBJ2-3	TRBV13	CASRAPGLAGGTSTDTQYF	TGTGCCAGCAGGGCCCCAGGGCTAGCGGGGGGCACTAGCACAGATACGCAGTATTTT
.	.	TRBJ1-3	TRBV6-1	CASSTSGNTIYF	TGTGCCAGCAGTACTTCTGGAAACACCATATATTTT
.	.	TRBJ2-7	TRBV5-6	CASSTGLTRYEQYF	TGTGCCAGCAGCACGGGACTGACCCGATACGAGCAGTACTTC
.	TRBD1	TRBJ1-5	TRBV6-1	CASSHLTGGDQPQHF	TGTGCCAGCAGTCATCTCACAGGGGGCGATCAGCCCCAGCATTTT
.	TRBD1	TRBJ1-5	TRBV28	CASRTGIISPQHF	TGTGCCAGCAGGACAGGGATAATCAGCCCCCAGCATTTT
few	TRBD1	TRBJ1-1	TRBV30	CAQGQGAAFF	TGTGCCCAGGGACAGGGGGCAGCTTTCTTT
once	.	TRBJ2-7	TRBV6-1	CASTAVYYEQYF	TGTGCCAGCACGGCGGTGTACTACGAGCAGTACTTC
.	.	TRBJ1-5	TRBV6-5	CASSYGQNSNQPQHF	TGTGCCAGCAGCTATGGACAGAATAGCAATCAGCCCCAGCATTTT
once	.	TRBJ2-7	TRBV27	CASSFRSATQAYEQYF	TGTGCCAGCAGTTTTCGGTCGGCTACACAGGCCTACGAGCAGTACTTC
.	TRBD2	TRBJ2-2	TRBV5-1	CASTPTSGGGNTGELFF	TGCGCCAGCACCCCGACTAGCGGGGGGGGTAACACCGGGGAGCTGTTTTTT
.	.	TRBJ1-5	TRBV2	CASKGVGGYQPQHF	TGTGCCAGCAAGGGGGTAGGGGGATATCAGCCCCAGCATTTT
.	.	TRBJ2-5	TRBV7-3	CASSTSHVQETQYF	TGTGCCAGCAGCACCTCACACGTCCAAGAGACCCAGTACTTC
.	.	TRBJ2-3	TRBV29-1	CSVAGLPGRGTDTQYF	TGCAGCGTTGCTGGCCTTCCCGGCCGGGGCACAGATACGCAGTATTTT
.	.	TRBJ1-1	TRBV6-1	CASKGGELNTEAFF	TGTGCCAGCAAAGGTGGGGAGTTGAACACTGAAGCTTTCTTT
.	TRBD1	TRBJ2-7	TRBV12-5	CASNRDRGSYEQYF	TGTGCTAGCAACCGGGACAGGGGGTCCTACGAGCAGTACTTC
once	.	TRBJ2-7	TRBV10-2	CASSESGRSYEQYF	TGCGCCAGCAGTGAGTCTGGCAGATCCTACGAGCAGTACTTC
.	TRBD2	TRBJ2-1	TRBV13	CASSFTSGSYNEQFF	TGTGCCAGCAGCTTTACTAGCGGCTCCTACAATGAGCAGTTCTTC
.	.	TRBJ2-5	TRBV6-5	CASSFDSQETQYF	TGTGCCAGCAGTTTTGACTCCCAAGAGACCCAGTACTTC
.	TRBD1	TRBJ1-1	TRBV18	CASSETGGNTEAFF	TGTGCCAGCTCGGAAACAGGGGGGAACACTGAAGCTTTCTTT
.	.	TRBJ2-7	TRBV7-9	CASSLEGGGPYEQYF	TGTGCCAGCAGCTTAGAGGGGGGGGGACCGTACGAGCAGTACTTC
.	.	TRBJ1-1	TRBV5-1	CASSLIQGSLAEAFF	TGCGCCAGCAGCTTAATACAGGGTAGTCTTGCTGAAGCTTTCTTT
.	.	TRBJ2-3	TRBV6-1	CASTDTSRLTQYF	TGTGCCAGCACAGACACCTCCAGGCTTACCCAGTATTTT
.	.	TRBJ1-2	TRBV2	CASRKPPQGLNYGYTF	TGTGCCAGCAGAAAACCCCCCCAGGGGTTAAACTATGGCTACACCTTC
.	TRBD1	TRBJ2-5	TRBV7-3	CASSLGTNRGTGETQYF	TGTGCCAGCAGCTTAGGAACGAACAGGGGGACGGGGGAGACCCAGTACTTC